The clone carrying this T cell receptor beta chain was seen ten or more times. The antigen is undetermined. The sample belongs to a study of identical twins. Study-wide results and caveats: Partial confounding of zero-insertion analyses by invariant MAIT and iNKT cells was possible. Insertions ran lower in abundant cord blood beta clonotypes, though not in memory repertoires.

TCRdb re-called the 5' RACE reads through MiXCR, storing one row per CDR3 protein. Of 250,000 to 300,000 distinct CDR3 sequences in the sample, over 8.5% were seen once. Healthy Caucasians provided all donations. The V end was cut by 5 bases, the J end by 6 bases, with 18 bases between. This CDR3 region has 14 residues. Germline CDR1 reads DFQATT; CDR2 reads SNEGSKA (reference sequence). A further study also used this sample, focusing on yellow fever vaccine responses in identical twins.

The rearrangement joins TRBV20-1 to TRBJ2-3, with D perhaps TRBD2 (5 bases). The TCR was taken from a woman younger than 35 in good health. Sequencing was done on a sample of CD8+ T cells sorted from blood. The CDR3 loop reads CSAQTSSSGDTQYF. DNA of the CDR3: TGCAGTGCTCAAACTAGTTCCTCGGGGGATACGCAGTATTTT.